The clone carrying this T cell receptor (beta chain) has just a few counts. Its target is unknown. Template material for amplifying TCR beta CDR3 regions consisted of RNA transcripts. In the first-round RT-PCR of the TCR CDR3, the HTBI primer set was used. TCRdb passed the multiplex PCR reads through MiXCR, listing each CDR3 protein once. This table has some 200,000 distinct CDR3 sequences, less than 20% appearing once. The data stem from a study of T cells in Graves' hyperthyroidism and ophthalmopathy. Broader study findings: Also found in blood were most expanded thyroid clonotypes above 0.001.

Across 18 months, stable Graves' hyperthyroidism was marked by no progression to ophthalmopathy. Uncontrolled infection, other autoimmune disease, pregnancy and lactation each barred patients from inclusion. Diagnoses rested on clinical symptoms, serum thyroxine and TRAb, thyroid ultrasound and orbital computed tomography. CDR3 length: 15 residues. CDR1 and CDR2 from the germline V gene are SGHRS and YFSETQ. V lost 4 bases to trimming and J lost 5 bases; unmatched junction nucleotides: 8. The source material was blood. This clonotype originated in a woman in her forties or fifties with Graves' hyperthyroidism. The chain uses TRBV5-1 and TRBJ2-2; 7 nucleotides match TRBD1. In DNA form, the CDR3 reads TGCGCCAGCAGCCCACATGGACAGGAGACCGGGGAGCTGTTTTTT. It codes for CASSPHGQETGELFF.